These 11 T cell receptor beta chains came from one sample sequenced in a study of blood T cell repertoires in COVID-19. The data were produced by immunoSEQ multiplex PCR, yet TCRdb's version contains in-frame clones alone and is incomplete. In the table there are 150,000 or so clones, around 91% of which are singletons. Source material: peripheral blood. The receptor source for this set is a man aged 18 to 30 with COVID-19, enrolled during active disease.

V and J are TRBV13 and TRBJ2-7; possible D gene TRBD1, 6 bases. This CDR3 spans 14 amino acids. Germline lookup yields CDR1 PRHDT and CDR2 FYEKMQ (reference sequence). V lost 5 bases, J lost 2 bases, and 13 bases lay in between. The CDR3 reads CASSPYRAAYEQYF. In DNA, the CDR3 is TGTGCCAGCAGCCCTTACAGGGCAGCCTACGAGCAGTACTTC.

This chain links TRBV5-1 with TRBJ2-7; 9 nucleotides line up with TRBD2. J lost 7 bases, V lost 4 bases, and 12 bases had no gene match. The CDR3 is made up of 15 amino acids. The germline gives CDR1 SGHRS, CDR2 YFSETQ. The CDR3 nucleotides read TGCGCCAGCAGCCGGGGTTCCGGGACTAGCTTTGAGCAGTACTTC. This encodes CASSRGSGTSFEQYF.

The J gene is TRBJ2-7, the V gene TRBV19; the D gene is possibly TRBD2 (6 bases). The germline V gene has CDR1 LNHDA and CDR2 SQIVND (reference sequence). CDR3 length: 14 residues. Trimming took 2 bases from V and 3 from J, leaving 11 bases between them. The CDR3 here is CASSIPGLDYEQYF. Written as DNA, the CDR3 is TGTGCCAGTAGTATACCGGGACTGGACTACGAGCAGTACTTC.

V and J are TRBV5-1 and TRBJ2-5; D is perhaps TRBD1 (5 bases). V was shortened by 4 bases and J by 4 bases, with 14 bases between the two germline ends. This CDR3 is built from 14 residues. CDR1 is SGHRS and CDR2 is YFSETQ in the germline V gene. The CDR3 protein is CASSPQGLAETQYF. Written as DNA, the CDR3 is TGCGCCAGCAGCCCTCAGGGCTTAGCAGAGACCCAGTACTTC. Combining the CDR3 with reference TRBV5-1 and TRBJ2-5 gives the whole variable domain KAGVTQTPRYLIKTRGQQVTLSCSPISGHRSVSWYQQTPGQGLQFLFEYFSETQRNKGNFPGRFSGRQFSNSRSEMNVSTLELGDSALYLCASSPQGLAETQYFGPGTRLLVL.

The chain has TRBV30 and TRBJ1-4, with 9 bases aligning to TRBD1. The CDR3 is made up of 15 amino acids. The V gene end was trimmed by 4 bases and the J gene end by 6 bases; junction bases not matched to a gene: 9. CDR1 GTSNPN and CDR2 SVGIG come from the germline V gene (reference sequence). The CDR3 DNA is TGTGCCTGGACCCCCGGGACAGGGTGGGATGAAAAACTGTTTTTT. Translating gives CAWTPGTGWDEKLFF.

V gene TRBV6-1 combines with J gene TRBJ2-3, with 8 bases matching TRBD2. From germline, CDR1 is MNHNS and CDR2 SASEGT. V dropped 1 base and J dropped 2; count of bases not matched to a gene: 5. This CDR3 comprises 16 residues. This chain's CDR3 is CASSEGVAGLTDTQYF. CDR3 nucleotide sequence: TGTGCCAGCAGTGAAGGGGTAGCGGGGCTCACAGATACGCAGTATTTT.

The chain recombines TRBV5-1 with TRBJ1-2; possibly TRBD1 for D (5 bases). The V end lost 0 bases, the J end lost 7 bases, and 10 bases lay between the germline ends. Germline lookup yields CDR1 SGHRS and CDR2 YFSETQ. The CDR3 spans 13 residues. The CDR3 region is CASSLAGLSGYTF. CDR3 nucleotide sequence: TGCGCCAGCAGCTTGGCAGGGTTAAGTGGCTACACCTTC.

The V gene is TRBV7-2, the J gene TRBJ1-1; D gene unclear. The CDR3 sequence is 13 residues long. Looked up from germline, CDR1 is SGHTA and CDR2 is FQGNSA. The germline V and J ends were trimmed by 4 bases and 6 bases, with 12 bases remaining between them. CDR3 bases: TGTGCCAGCAGCTGGTCGAGGCTCCCTGAAGCTTTCTTT. Translation gives CASSWSRLPEAFF. The full variable domain, with the rest looked up from reference TRBV7-2 and TRBJ1-1, is GAGVSQSPSNKVTEKGKDVELRCDPISGHTALYWYRQSLGQGLEFLIYFQGNSAPDKSGLPSDRFSAERTGGSVSTLTIQRTQQEDSAVYLCASSWSRLPEAFFGQGTRLTVV.

This clone was recorded once. A junction boundary mismatches the germline segment, possibly from a read error. The chain links TRBV6-5 to TRBJ1-4; D ambiguous. The CDR3 runs 14 residues. CDR1 and CDR2 from the germline V gene are MNHEY and SVGAGI. The CDR3 spells CASRDSATNEKLLF. The CDR3 nucleotides read TGTGCCAGCAGAGATAGTGCAACTAATGAAAAACTGCTTTTT.

This chain joins TRBV7-6 and TRBJ1-5; the match to TRBD1 covers 7 bases. The CDR3 totals 16 residues. Germline CDR1 SGHVS, CDR2 FNYEAQ. Trimming took 1 base from V and 1 from J; bases not matched to a gene: 4. The CDR3 is CASSLGAQGSNQPQHF. As DNA, the CDR3 is TGTGCCAGCAGCTTAGGGGCACAGGGGAGCAATCAGCCCCAGCATTTT.

This rearrangement joins TRBV7-6 to TRBJ2-7; TRBD1 agrees at 10 bases. The CDR3 is made up of 15 amino acids. Germline lookup yields CDR1 SGHVS and CDR2 FNYEAQ. After removal of 5 bases from V and 4 bases from J, the junction contained 8 bases not matched to a gene. The CDR3 DNA sequence: TGTGCCAGCAGCCCTCGGACAGGGGGGGTATACGAGCAGTACTTC. This gives the protein CASSPRTGGVYEQYF.